The clone carrying this TCR beta chain was recorded at least ten times. Its antigen is as yet unknown. Germline CDR1 and CDR2: KGHDR and SFDVKD. There are 15 residues in the CDR3. V was clipped by 5 bases and J by 3 bases, with 12 bases between them. This specimen comes from a study of molecular identifiers for immune sequencing clone quantification. General observations from the study: Clones above 20 RNA copies contained over 99% of effector molecules and under 1% of naive molecules.

TCR libraries were built in bulk with a published protocol and specific TCR primers. TCRdb fed the PCR reads into MiXCR, producing one record per CDR3 protein. This table has approximately 670,000 distinct CDR3 sequences, roughly 21% appearing once. When naive CD8 T cells were sorted, they were gated as CD8+CD4-CCR7+CD45RA+. The chain carries TRBV24-1 and TRBJ2-2; D is uncertain. This clonotype originated in a human donor in good health. Some libraries in this study had Jurkat cell RNA spiked in. The sequenced sample consisted of naive CD8+ T cells from blood, with Jurkat cell RNA spiked in. Subset reported: FACS-sorted CD8+CD4-CCR7+CD45RA+ naive T cells. The CDR3 protein is CATSAGGPHTGELFF. CDR3 nucleotides: TGTGCCACCAGTGCTGGCGGACCGCACACCGGGGAGCTGTTTTTT.